The 4 T cell receptor beta chains reported below all come from one sample, sequenced in a study of CD8+CD57+ T cells in acquired aplastic anemia. The TCR beta profiling, which covered VDJ combination and CDR3 sequence, was carried out using genomic DNA as the template. TCRdb reprocessed the reads via MiXCR and lists one record per CDR3 protein. The repertoire holds 200,000 to 250,000 distinct CDR3 sequences, with approximately 65% as singletons. Patients picked for sequencing had shown CD8+CD57+ cell expansion detected by flow cytometry. Sequenced: sorted CD4+, CD8+, or CD8+CD57+ T cells (not recorded which) from PBMCs. These receptors came from a human donor with aplastic anemia.

This sequence joins TRBV2 and TRBJ2-3; maybe TRBD2 (5 bases). Trimming took off 5 bases at V and 3 bases at J, with 15 bases between the two ends. The germline gives CDR1 SNHLY, CDR2 FYNNEI. The CDR3 has 15 residues. CDR3 DNA: TGTGCCAGCAGTCGCGGCCAAGCGGTGACAGATACGCAGTATTTT. It yields the protein CASSRGQAVTDTQYF.

This CDR3 reads CSARGPVDYEQYF. The CDR3 bases are TGCAGTGCTAGGGGCCCGGTTGACTACGAGCAGTACTTC. The V gene is TRBV20-1, the J gene TRBJ2-7, with D hard to call. V gave up 3 bases and J gave up 3 bases, with 12 bases separating them. The CDR3 extends over 13 amino acids. Germline CDR1 and CDR2: DFQATT and SNEGSKA (reference sequence).

The V and J genes are TRBV2 and TRBJ2-3, with TRBD1 matching over 7 bases. The CDR3 has 15 amino acids. The V gene's germline CDR1 is SNHLY and CDR2 FYNNEI. The V segment lost 7 bases and the J segment 0 bases; nucleotides outside the gene matches: 7. As DNA, the CDR3 is TGTGCCAGCACTCAAGGGGGCTTTAGCACAGATACGCAGTATTTT. Its protein is CASTQGGFSTDTQYF. The complete variable domain, with remaining parts taken from reference TRBV2 and TRBJ2-3, reads EPEVTQTPSHQVTQMGQEVILRCVPISNHLYFYWYRQILGQKVEFLVSFYNNEISEKSEIFDDQFSVERPDGSNFTLKIRSTKLEDSAMYFCASTQGGFSTDTQYFGPGTRLTVL.

This clonotype showed up just a few times. The chain employs TRBV29-1 and TRBJ2-3, with no clear D. This CDR3 spans 11 amino acids. The ends were cut back, 3 bases at V and 3 bases at J, with 4 bases in the middle. Per germline, CDR1 SQVTM and CDR2 ANQGSEA. CDR3 DNA sequence: TGCAGCGTTGAGGAAACAGATACGCAGTATTTT. It encodes CSVEETDTQYF.